The 7 T cell receptor beta chains reported below all come from one sample, sequenced in a study of vaccination and CD4 T cells after COVID-19. Sequencing of DNA taken from cultured CD4+ T cells relied on the Oncomine TCR Beta short-read assay. TCRdb ran MiXCR on the PCR reads and lists one entry per CDR3 protein. The sample lists roughly 20,000 distinct CDR3 sequences, roughly half occurring once. Treatment in this sample: roughly 10-day PBMC culture with coronavirus spike peptide pools or control peptides (ViraFEST assay). Antigen specificity for these receptors is unknown. Sequenced material: CD4+ T cells from blood, cultured in vitro. Source of these receptors: a human donor who had recovered from COVID-19.

The chain has TRBV10-1 and TRBJ1-1, with D hard to call. The germline V gene encodes CDR1 WNHNN and CDR2 SYGVQD (reference sequence). V lost 0 bases, J lost 4 bases, and 12 bases lay in between. This CDR3 is 15 amino acids long. The CDR3 DNA reads as TGCGCCAGCAGTGAGTCGGGCGGGTTAGCCACTGAAGCTTTCTTT. Encoded protein: CASSESGGLATEAFF.

The V call is TRBV6-1, the J call TRBJ2-2; D is ambiguous. Deletions cut 6 bases from V and 5 bases from J, with 10 bases between. Per the germline V gene, CDR1 is MNHNS and CDR2 is SASEGT. There are 13 residues in the CDR3. The CDR3 DNA is TGTGCCAGCAGAAGTAGGGCTACCGGGGAGCTGTTTTTT. It translates to CASRSRATGELFF.

The chain recombines TRBV6-1 with TRBJ2-7, with 9 positions matching TRBD1. The CDR3 runs 15 residues. Unmatched junction bases numbered 9, after V lost 4 bases and J lost 5 bases. Germline CDR1 MNHNS, CDR2 SASEGT. The chain's CDR3 is CASSAMDRGSHEQYF. CDR3 bases: TGTGCCAGCAGTGCTATGGACAGGGGAAGCCACGAGCAGTACTTC.

A few counts support this clonotype. The genes are TRBV6-5 and TRBJ1-2; TRBD1 is a possible D gene (6 bases). Germline V gene lookup returns CDR1 MNHEY and CDR2 SVGAGI. V was cut by 0 bases and J by 8 bases, with 16 bases left in between. The CDR3 totals 15 residues. CDR3 DNA: TGTGCCAGCAGTTACTCAGATGGGGGGCCGCGGGGCTACACCTTC. This sequence encodes CASSYSDGGPRGYTF.

This clonotype was counted between two and nine times. The rearrangement joins TRBV7-9 to TRBJ1-3, with D hard to call. The V gene lost 5 bases and the J gene lost 0 bases, with 8 bases spanning the gap. The CDR3 consists of 14 residues. Germline CDR1 and CDR2: SEHNR and FQNEAQ (reference sequence). The CDR3 loop reads CASSHSGSGNTIYF. The CDR3 nucleotides read TGTGCCAGCAGCCACAGTGGCTCTGGAAACACCATATATTTT.

The chain carries TRBV6-1 and TRBJ2-7, with D hard to call. Germline CDR1 and CDR2: MNHNS and SASEGT. The CDR3 is made up of 15 amino acids. Deletions cut 8 bases from V and 1 base from J, with 18 bases between. The CDR3 loop reads CASAIEAGRSYEQYF. CDR3 DNA sequence: TGTGCCAGCGCGATAGAGGCAGGTCGGTCCTACGAGCAGTACTTC.

The sample holds a few counts of this clonotype. The chain has TRBV20-1 and TRBJ1-2; TRBD1 is a possible D gene (6 bases). V was trimmed by 0 bases and J by 4 bases, leaving 12 bases between them. The CDR3 is 14 amino acids. CDR1 is DFQATT and CDR2 is SNEGSKA in the germline V gene (reference sequence). DNA for the CDR3: TGCAGTGCTAGAGAAGCAGGGGCTACCTATGGCTACACCTTC. This encodes CSAREAGATYGYTF.